This T cell receptor (beta chain) stems from a study of T cells in Graves' hyperthyroidism and ophthalmopathy. This clonotype was counted many times. Its matching antigen is unknown. The investigators amplified TCR beta CDR3 regions from RNA transcripts. When the TCR CDR3 underwent first-round RT-PCR, the HTBI primer set was used. TCRdb itself ran the multiplex PCR reads through MiXCR, one entry per CDR3 protein. The data hold just under 750,000 distinct CDR3 sequences, with approximately 36% observed a single time. This CDR3 is built from 13 residues. V lost 7 bases and J 9 bases, leaving 16 bases between the germline ends. Germline V lookup: CDR1 LNHDA, CDR2 SQIVND (reference sequence). If no ophthalmopathy progression occurred within 18 months, Graves' hyperthyroidism was stable. The study's findings and limits: With a median lead of roughly 6.2 months before onset, the model predicted ophthalmopathy.

The chain combines TRBV19 with TRBJ1-5; D is uncertain. The sample consisted of blood. The receptor's source is a woman aged 40 to 55 with Graves' hyperthyroidism. In nucleotides, the CDR3 is TGTGCCAGTACTCCACATACTCAAGGGCCCCAGCATTTT. It is translated as CASTPHTQGPQHF.